Listed below are T cell receptor beta chains from one sample, sequenced in a study of beta chain features in type 1 diabetes. Libraries were prepared by immunoSEQ multiplex PCR; TCRdb keeps only in-frame clonotypes and omits some of them. The data contain 200,000 to 250,000 clones, roughly 70% of them seen just once; the ten biggest clones take up roughly 0.048%. The sequenced sample consisted of naive CD4+ T cells from blood. These receptors came from a man in his thirties or forties in good health. Each CDR3 is given with its conserved first and last residue.

j_gene	v_gene	CDR3aa
TRBJ2-1	TRBV5-1	CASSFGGQNYNEQFF
TRBJ2-5	TRBV4-2	CASSQALGGGETQYF
TRBJ1-1	TRBV30	CAWSLGAGNTEAFF
TRBJ2-2	TRBV18	CASSRTASTGELFF
TRBJ1-1	TRBV29-1	CSVGRATEAFF
TRBJ2-3	TRBV7-2	CASSSRGTHTDTQYF
TRBJ1-2	TRBV9	CASREIQGHYGYTF
.	TRBV7-2	CASSFNRGPYEQYF
TRBJ1-1	TRBV30	CAWSVKGYLNTEAFF
TRBJ2-3	TRBV5-4	CASSLWASGFSDTQYF
TRBJ2-1	TRBV29-1	CSGWTSEFYNEQFF
TRBJ1-2	TRBV30	CAWSRGIYGYTF
TRBJ2-3	TRBV18	CASSPEQGGTDTQYF
TRBJ2-1	TRBV15	CATSSPLGSINEQFF
TRBJ1-1	TRBV14	CASSQRTTEAFF
TRBJ2-7	TRBV13	CASGGAGAYEQYF